A single count supports the clone carrying this TCR beta chain. What it binds is unknown. The CDR3 does not close with the conserved phenylalanine or tryptophan, likely indicating a read error. Genomic DNA, serving as template, underwent TCR beta VDJ and CDR3 profiling. TCRdb reanalysed the reads using MiXCR and keeps one entry per CDR3 protein. Of hundreds of thousands of distinct CDR3 sequences listed, more than 25% are singletons. The sample is drawn from a study of CD8+CD57+ T cells in acquired aplastic anemia. Study details: CD4+ and CD8+ cells, once sorted, gave DNA averaging roughly 3 ug.

General observations from the study: Patients and controls shared 25 to 35 CD8+ CDR3 sequences, which appeared highly expressed in patients and within their immunodominant clones.

Sequencing was done on patients that had shown CD8+CD57+ cell expansion by flow cytometry. What was sequenced was sorted CD4+, CD8+, or CD8+CD57+ T cells (not recorded which) from PBMCs. The clonotype comes from a human donor with aplastic anemia.

The CDR3 here is CASSLRTQNLNYEQYL. In DNA, the CDR3 is TGCGCCAGCAGCTTAAGAACACAGAACTTAAACTACGAGCAGTACCTC. This sequence joins TRBV5-1 and TRBJ2-7; D is undetermined. CDR3 size: 16 residues. The ends were cut back, 2 bases at V and 3 bases at J, with 18 bases in the middle. Germline-derived CDR1 and CDR2 are SGHRS and YFSETQ.